This entry features one TCR beta chain sequence. Clones were read by immunoSEQ multiplex PCR, and TCRdb kept only the in-frame ones, dropping some. The table lists about 140,000 clones, around 83% of them singletons. V lost 9 bases to trimming and J lost 0 bases, with 8 bases between them. Germline CDR1 KGHDR, CDR2 SFDVKD. This CDR3 is built from 12 residues. This specimen comes from a study of blood T cell repertoires in COVID-19. As for the study in general: Nucleic acid was either cDNA or gDNA, and it came from T cells, B-cell-depleted T cells, or PBMCs.

The sequenced sample consisted of peripheral blood. The chain carries TRBV24-1 and TRBJ2-7; unclear D gene. The source is a woman aged 60-70 years with acute or convalescent COVID-19. As DNA, the CDR3 is TGTGCCACCGAGAGAGTCTCCTACGAGCAGTACTTC. Its protein is CATERVSYEQYF.